The sample holds a few counts of the clone carrying this T cell receptor beta chain. Its cognate antigen is unknown. This sample was taken from a study of shared clonotypes between healthy human individuals. In the study overall: The plates for each donor numbered three CD4 naive, three CD4 memory, two CD8 naive and one CD8 memory.

Study-wide results and limits: The study generally estimated greater richness for naive than memory subsets.

CD4+ cell separation produced CD45RA+ naive and CD45RA-negative memory subsets. Assay: immunoSEQ multiplex PCR; the TCRdb copy retains only in-frame clones and omits some. The sample gives some 350,000 clones, about 74% of which show up once; approximately 10% is in the top ten. V shed 5 bases, J shed 6 bases, and the junction held 3 bases outside the gene matches. The germline CDR1 and CDR2 sequences are MNHEY and SMNVEV (reference sequence). The length of the CDR3 is 13 residues. Specimen: memory CD4+ T cells sorted from blood. Subset here: CD45RA-negative fraction. The receptor comes from a man aged 25 to 45 in good health. This rearrangement joins TRBV27 to TRBJ1-2, with 10 bases fitting TRBD1. CDR3 sequence reads: CASSRQGADGYTF. The CDR3 nucleotides are TGTGCCAGCAGTAGACAGGGGGCCGATGGCTACACCTTC.